This T cell receptor beta chain is from a study of T cells in Graves' hyperthyroidism and ophthalmopathy. This clonotype occurred a few times. Trimming took 1 base from V and 7 from J, leaving 14 bases between them. In germline, CDR1 is DFQATT, CDR2 SNEGSKA (reference sequence). The length of the CDR3 is 14 residues. TCR beta CDR3 regions were amplified from RNA. A first-round RT-PCR of the TCR CDR3 used the HTBI primer set. TCRdb re-derived calls from the multiplex PCR reads in MiXCR, one entry per CDR3 protein. The sample has under 300,000 distinct CDR3 sequences; roughly 15% are singletons. V usage is TRBV20-1 and J usage is TRBJ1-5, with unresolved D. This sequence was found in a woman between 45 and 65 years old with Graves' hyperthyroidism that later progressed to Graves' ophthalmopathy. Sequenced sample: blood. Here the CDR3 DNA reads TGCAGTGCTAGAGCTGGAACACGGGTGCAGCCCCAGCATTTT. It translates to CSARAGTRVQPQHF.